This record concerns one T cell receptor (beta chain) sequence. Antigen specificity is unknown. This sample stems from a study of early T cells in non-severe SARS-CoV-2 infection. CDR1 is SNHLY, CDR2 FYNNEI, per germline. With 6 bases removed from V and 4 bases from J, the gap between germline ends came to 18 bases. This CDR3 comprises 16 residues. From the 5' RACE reads, TCRdb called clonotypes with MiXCR, one entry per CDR3 protein. The sample has more than 40,000 distinct CDR3 sequences; approximately 5.9% are singletons. Study results and caveats: Using VDJdb, the matching emphasized anti-spike CD8 responses while missing private and CD4 specificities.

The sequencing used whole blood, collected at baseline. The chain couples TRBV2 to TRBJ1-4; no reliable D call. The sequence was collected from an adult who was a healthcare worker with PCR-confirmed SARS-CoV-2 infection or an uninfected control (not recorded which). This chain's CDR3 is CASSVPRAVINEKLFF. CDR3 nucleotides: TGTGCCAGCAGCGTGCCTAGGGCGGTGATTAATGAAAAACTGTTTTTT.